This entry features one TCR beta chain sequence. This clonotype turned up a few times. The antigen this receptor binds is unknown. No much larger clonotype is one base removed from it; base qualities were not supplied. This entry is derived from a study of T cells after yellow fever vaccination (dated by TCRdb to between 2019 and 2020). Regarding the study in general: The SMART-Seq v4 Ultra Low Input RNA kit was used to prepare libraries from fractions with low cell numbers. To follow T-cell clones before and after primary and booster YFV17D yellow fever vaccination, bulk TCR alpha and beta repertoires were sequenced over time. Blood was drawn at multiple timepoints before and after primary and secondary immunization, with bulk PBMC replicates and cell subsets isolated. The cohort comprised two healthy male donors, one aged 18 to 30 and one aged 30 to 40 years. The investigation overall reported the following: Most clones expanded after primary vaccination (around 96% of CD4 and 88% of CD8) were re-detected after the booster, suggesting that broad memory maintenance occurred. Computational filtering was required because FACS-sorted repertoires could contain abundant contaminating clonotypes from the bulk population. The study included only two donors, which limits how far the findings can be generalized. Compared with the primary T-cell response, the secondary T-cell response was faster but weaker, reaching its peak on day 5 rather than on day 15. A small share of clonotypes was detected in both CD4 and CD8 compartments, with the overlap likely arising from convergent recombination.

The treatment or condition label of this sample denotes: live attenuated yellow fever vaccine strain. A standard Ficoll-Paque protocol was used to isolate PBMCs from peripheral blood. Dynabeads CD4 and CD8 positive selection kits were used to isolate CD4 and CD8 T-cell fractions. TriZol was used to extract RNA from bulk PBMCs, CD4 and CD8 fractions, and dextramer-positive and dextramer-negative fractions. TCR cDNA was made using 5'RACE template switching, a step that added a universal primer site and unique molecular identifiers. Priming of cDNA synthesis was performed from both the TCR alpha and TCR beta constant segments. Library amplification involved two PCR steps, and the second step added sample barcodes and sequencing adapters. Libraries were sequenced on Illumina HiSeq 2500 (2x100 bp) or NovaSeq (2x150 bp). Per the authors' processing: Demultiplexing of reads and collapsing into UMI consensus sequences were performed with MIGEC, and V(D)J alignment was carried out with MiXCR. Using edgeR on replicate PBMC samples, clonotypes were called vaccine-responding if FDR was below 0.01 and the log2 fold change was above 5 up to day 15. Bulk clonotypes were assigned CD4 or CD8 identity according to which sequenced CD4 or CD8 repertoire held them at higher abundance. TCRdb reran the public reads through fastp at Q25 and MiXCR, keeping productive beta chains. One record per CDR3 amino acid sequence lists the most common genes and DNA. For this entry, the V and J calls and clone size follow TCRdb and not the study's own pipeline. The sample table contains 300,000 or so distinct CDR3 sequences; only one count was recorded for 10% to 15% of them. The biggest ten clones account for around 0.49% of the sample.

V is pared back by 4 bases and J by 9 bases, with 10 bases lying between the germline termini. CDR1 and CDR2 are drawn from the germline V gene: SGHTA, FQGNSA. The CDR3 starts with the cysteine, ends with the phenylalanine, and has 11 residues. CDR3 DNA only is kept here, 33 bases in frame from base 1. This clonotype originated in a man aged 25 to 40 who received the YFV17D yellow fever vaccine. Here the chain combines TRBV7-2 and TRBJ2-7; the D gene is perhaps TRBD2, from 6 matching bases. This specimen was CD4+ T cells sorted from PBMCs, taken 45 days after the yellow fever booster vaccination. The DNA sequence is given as TGTGCCAGCAGCTCGGGACTGGTGCAGTACTTC. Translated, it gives CASSSGLVQYF.